This TCR beta chain was sequenced during a study of Ad26.COV2.S vaccination and SARS-CoV-2 variants. Study-wide context: Ad26.COV2.S, an intramuscular injection, was given once or twice 56 days apart. The study's findings and limits: Vaccinated and placebo-treated recipients had similar non-spike TCR breadth.

A remark on this clone: The antigen is not known.

Sequencing used immunoSEQ multiplex PCR; TCRdb keeps in-frame clones, though not all of them. In the table there are over 250,000 clones, around 87% of which are singletons. Treatment of the sample: roughly 18 received Ad26.COV2.S at low or high dose, single or two shots; 5 received placebo; per-sample allocation not given. At day 63 after the first vaccine or placebo injection, samples were drawn. Immunization relied on an Ad26 vector, which expressed Wuhan-strain SARS-CoV-2 spike. The germline V and J ends were trimmed by 5 bases and 5 bases, with 30 bases remaining between them. CDR3 length: 19 amino acids. Germline CDR1 reads MNHEY; CDR2 reads SMNVEV (reference sequence).

The receptor was isolated from a person aged 18-65 years who received the Ad26.COV2.S COVID-19 vaccine or a placebo. This chain connects TRBV27 to TRBJ1-2; D is undetermined. Sequenced here: peripheral blood, sampled in a trial of Ad26.COV2.S vaccine versus placebo. CDR3 sequence (DNA): TGTGCCAGCAGTCCCTTTCGACCGACCCTTCGACACCGTGCTTATGGCTACACCTTC. This gives the protein CASSPFRPTLRHRAYGYTF.